This is a list of T cell receptor beta chains from one sample in a study of Graves' ophthalmopathy and Graves' hyperthyroidism. TCRdb recomputed calls from the multiplex PCR reads with MiXCR, one row per CDR3 protein. The table includes 150,000 to 200,000 distinct CDR3 sequences, just under 40% detected once. The sequencing input was peripheral blood. The source of these receptors is a man aged 30 to 39 with Graves' ophthalmopathy. Each CDR3 is given with its conserved first and last residue. Each record gives: clone size, V gene, J gene, D gene, CDR3 DNA, CDR3 protein. D genes are given only for firm matches. Rows may omit the clone size; those that give it use once, few, many or a size class.

>NA|TRBV28|TRBJ2-6|NA
TGTGCCAGCCGGCTGGGCTCTGGGGCCAACGTCCTGACTTTC
CASRLGSGANVLTF
>NA|TRBV28|TRBJ1-1|NA
TGTGCCAGCAGTCCACGGACAGATGAAGCTTTCTTT
CASSPRTDEAFF
>NA|TRBV2|TRBJ2-7|NA
TGTGCCAGTATAACCGGGACGGGCTCCTACGAGCAGTACTTC
CASITGTGSYEQYF
>many|TRBV6-2/TRBV6-3|TRBJ2-7|NA
TGTGCCAGCAGTTACATGGCCTACGAGCAGTACTTC
CASSYMAYEQYF
>many|TRBV6-5|TRBJ2-5|NA
TGTGCCAGCAAACTTGGGACGAAAATGGGAGAGACCCAGTACTTC
CASKLGTKMGETQYF
>many|TRBV28|TRBJ1-5|TRBD1
TGTGCCAGCACCAGGGGAGGGGGCGGCAATCAGCCCCAGCATTTT
CASTRGGGGNQPQHF
>many|TRBV6-1|TRBJ2-2|TRBD1
TGTGCCGGACAGGGGCAGAACACCGGGGAGCTGTTTTTT
CAGQGQNTGELFF
>NA|TRBV7-2|TRBJ2-5|NA
TGTGCCAGCGTTATTGGCACAGGGAATTTAGAGACCCAGTACTTC
CASVIGTGNLETQYF
>NA|TRBV5-1|TRBJ1-1|NA
TGCGCCAGCAGCCTTAGGAGTACCCTGGGACTGAACACTGAAGCTTTCTTT
CASSLRSTLGLNTEAFF
>few|TRBV27|TRBJ2-5|NA
TGTGCCAGCAAATACAGGGAGGAGGAGACCCAGTACTTC
CASKYREEETQYF
>NA|TRBV20-1|TRBJ2-7|NA
TGCAGTGCCGCATGGGCAGCTACCTACGAGCAGTACTTC
CSAAWAATYEQYF
>many|TRBV5-1|TRBJ2-7|NA
TGCGCCAGCAGCCCGGACCACCCCCTGAACGAGCAGTACTTC
CASSPDHPLNEQYF
>many|TRBV27|TRBJ1-2|NA
TGTGCCAGCAGTCCCAACCGGGACATAACGACTAACTATGGCTACACCTTC
CASSPNRDITTNYGYTF
>many|TRBV6-2/TRBV6-3|TRBJ2-7|NA
TGTGCCAGCAGTTACACGTCGCTTTCCCTCTCCTACGAGCAGTACTTC
CASSYTSLSLSYEQYF
>once|TRBV12-3/TRBV12-4|TRBJ2-7|NA
TGTGCCAGCGGCCCCGAAGCTGGGCGAGCCTACGAGCAGTACTTC
CASGPEAGRAYEQYF
>once|TRBV20-1|TRBJ1-6|NA
TGCAGTGCTAGAAGGACGGCAGATAATTCACCCCTCCACTTT
CSARRTADNSPLHF
>many|TRBV27|TRBJ2-7|TRBD2
TGTGCCAGCAGTTTAGTGACTAGCGGGGCTACCTACGAGCAGTACTTC
CASSLVTSGATYEQYF
>NA|TRBV20-1|TRBJ1-5|NA
TGCAGTGCTATCCGGACGGGCAATCAGCCCCAGCATTTT
CSAIRTGNQPQHF
>many|TRBV20-1|TRBJ1-3|NA
TGCAGTGCTAGTAGGGGGACTTCTACTGGAAACACCATATATTTT
CSASRGTSTGNTIYF
>many|TRBV4-1|TRBJ1-1|NA
TGCGCCAGCAGCCCGACACAGAACACTGAAGCTTTCTTT
CASSPTQNTEAFF
>NA|TRBV20-1|TRBJ1-1|NA
TGCAGTGCGTATATGAACACTGAAGCTTTCTTT
CSAYMNTEAFF
>few|TRBV25-1|TRBJ1-2|TRBD1
TGTGCCAGCAGTGATGGCAGGGGGGTCTATGGCTACACCTTC
CASSDGRGVYGYTF
>many|TRBV29-1|TRBJ2-2|TRBD2
TGCAGCGTTGGCTGGGGGGGTACCGGGGAGCTGTTTTTT
CSVGWGGTGELFF
>many|TRBV12-3/TRBV12-4|TRBJ2-5|TRBD2
TGTGCCAGCAGACCAGCAGGGAGGGGAGAGACCCAGTACTTC
CASRPAGRGETQYF